This T cell receptor beta chain appears in the sequencing data of a study of blood T cell repertoires in COVID-19. As originally analysed: How many nucleated cells were present was estimated from reference gene primer amplification. Assay: immunoSEQ multiplex PCR; the TCRdb copy retains only in-frame clones and omits some. That table is the source of V, J and clone size, and D and trimming were worked out from the DNA. The repertoire holds around 170,000 clones, with roughly 80% as singletons. Individuals aged about 18 to 100 years were recruited from approximately 22 US areas. Cohort placement rested on clinical history that participants reported themselves. The CDR3 covers 14 residues. V lost 6 bases to trimming and J lost 4 bases; unmatched junction nucleotides: 4. Germline CDR1 and CDR2: ENHRY and SYGVKD.

The chain is built from TRBV10-3 and TRBJ1-5, with 9 bases that match TRBD1. This TCR came from a man in his 60s who had been exposed to COVID-19. The sample consisted of PBMCs or T cells enriched from blood (not recorded which). The CDR3 bases are TGTGCCATCAGCCCGGACAGGGGAAATCAGCCCCAGCATTTT. Amino acids: CAISPDRGNQPQHF.